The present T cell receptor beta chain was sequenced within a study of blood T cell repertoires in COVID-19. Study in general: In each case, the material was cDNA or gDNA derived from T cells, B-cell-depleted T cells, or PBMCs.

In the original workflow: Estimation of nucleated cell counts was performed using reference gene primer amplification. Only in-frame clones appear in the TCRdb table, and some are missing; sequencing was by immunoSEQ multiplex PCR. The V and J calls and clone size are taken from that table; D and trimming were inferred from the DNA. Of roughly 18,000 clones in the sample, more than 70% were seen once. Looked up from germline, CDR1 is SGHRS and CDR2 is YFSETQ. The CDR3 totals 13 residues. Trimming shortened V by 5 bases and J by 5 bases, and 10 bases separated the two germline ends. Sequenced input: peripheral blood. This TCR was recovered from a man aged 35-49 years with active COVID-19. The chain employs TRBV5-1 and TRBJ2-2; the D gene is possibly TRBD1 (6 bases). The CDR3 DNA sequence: TGCGCCAGCAGATACAGGGAGACCGGGGAGCTGTTTTTT. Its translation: CASRYRETGELFF.